The source of this TCR beta chain is a study of blood T cell repertoires in COVID-19. On the study more broadly: Acute-phase and convalescent COVID-19 samples originated in the United States, Italy and Spain.

Trimming took 3 bases from V and 9 from J, leaving 14 bases between them. This CDR3 is 14 amino acids long. Per the germline V gene, CDR1 is KGHSH and CDR2 is LQKENI. Original methodology: Amplification from reference gene primers served as the basis for estimated nucleated cell counts. Data came from immunoSEQ multiplex PCR; TCRdb stores just in-frame clones and leaves some out. V, J and clone size reflect that table, while D and trimming were determined from the DNA. The sample gives some 200,000 clones, more than 75% of which show up once; about 3.5% is in the top ten. This TCR derives from a man aged 70 or older with acute or convalescent COVID-19. The chain couples TRBV18 to TRBJ2-2; a weak D match, TRBD1 (6 bases). What was sequenced was peripheral blood. DNA for the CDR3: TGTGCCAGCTCACCTACCCTGGACAGTTGGGAGCTGTTTTTT. Residues: CASSPTLDSWELFF.